This T cell receptor (beta chain) was recovered during a study of T cells in Graves' hyperthyroidism and ophthalmopathy. The TCR beta CDR3 regions underwent amplification using RNA transcripts as the source. HTBI primers drove first-round RT-PCR of the TCR CDR3. TCRdb itself ran the multiplex PCR reads through MiXCR, one entry per CDR3 protein. The sample lists approximately 510,000 distinct CDR3 sequences, about 20% occurring once. Study conclusions and caveats: A 13 V-J signature model discriminated ophthalmopathy versus stable hyperthyroidism. With a median lead of 6.5 months before onset, the model predicted ophthalmopathy.

The CDR3 consists of 16 residues. Germline V lookup: CDR1 MNHEY, CDR2 SVGAGI. V lost 2 bases and J lost 0, with 11 bases in between. This clonotype was seen repeatedly, ten times or more. The antigen is not known. Uncontrolled infection, other autoimmune disease, pregnancy or lactation led to exclusion. The source material was blood. V usage is TRBV6-5 and J usage is TRBJ1-3; maybe TRBD1 (6 bases). This clonotype was obtained from a man younger than 35 with Graves' hyperthyroidism. The chain's CDR3 is CASSYADSHSGNTIYF. The CDR3 coding sequence is TGTGCCAGCAGTTACGCGGACAGCCACTCTGGAAACACCATATATTTT.